This TCR beta chain was profiled in a study of low-dose radiotherapy and immunotherapy resistance in tumors. As for time point: after trial treatment. Treatment indicated: LDRT plus nivolumab, ipilimumab, low-dose cyclophosphamide and aspirin (RACIN trial). V lost 5 bases and J lost 4; bases outside the gene matches: 8. CDR1 SGHVS and CDR2 FQNEAQ come from the germline V gene. The CDR3 is 15 residues long. Primers targeting TRAV and TRBV primed first-strand cDNA, covering alpha and beta chains. The authors ran 15 to 25 PCR cycles to amplify TCRs with a constant-region primer and V-primer adapter. The mRNA that was isolated underwent amplification by in vitro transcription. TCRdb used MiXCR to reprocess the reads, holding one entry per CDR3 protein. In the table there are 75,000 to 95,000 distinct CDR3 sequences, around a fifth of which are singletons.

V is TRBV7-8 and J is TRBJ2-5, with 9 bases lining up with TRBD1. The specimen comprised PBMCs, sampled after low-dose radiotherapy plus immunotherapy. This receptor was taken from a female donor with ovarian cancer. The CDR3 DNA reads TGTGCCAGCAGCCAAGGACAGGGGTGGAGAGAGACCCAGTACTTC. It encodes CASSQGQGWRETQYF.